This T cell receptor (beta chain) was recovered during a study of blood T cell repertoires in COVID-19. Background on the study: Both acute and convalescent COVID-19 samples were obtained from the United States, Italy and Spain. In each case, the material was cDNA or gDNA derived from T cells, B-cell-depleted T cells, or PBMCs.

As processed by the authors: How many nucleated cells were present was estimated from reference gene primer amplification. Sequencing was performed with immunoSEQ multiplex PCR; in TCRdb, only in-frame clones are kept and a portion is missing. V and J calls and clone size are as listed in that table; D and trimming were resolved from the DNA. The table shows over 300,000 clones, with more than 70% occurring only once. The CDR3 has 12 residues. Per the germline V gene, CDR1 is MNHEY and CDR2 is SMNVEV (reference sequence). The V end lost 5 bases, the J end lost 9 bases, and 13 bases lay between the germline ends.

This TCR was recovered from a man aged 18-30 years who had recovered from COVID-19. The chain employs TRBV27 and TRBJ1-2; D is unclear. The sequencing input was peripheral blood. CDR3 in amino acids: CASSPYGLSYTF. For the CDR3, the DNA is TGTGCCAGCAGTCCCTACGGACTTAGCTACACCTTC.